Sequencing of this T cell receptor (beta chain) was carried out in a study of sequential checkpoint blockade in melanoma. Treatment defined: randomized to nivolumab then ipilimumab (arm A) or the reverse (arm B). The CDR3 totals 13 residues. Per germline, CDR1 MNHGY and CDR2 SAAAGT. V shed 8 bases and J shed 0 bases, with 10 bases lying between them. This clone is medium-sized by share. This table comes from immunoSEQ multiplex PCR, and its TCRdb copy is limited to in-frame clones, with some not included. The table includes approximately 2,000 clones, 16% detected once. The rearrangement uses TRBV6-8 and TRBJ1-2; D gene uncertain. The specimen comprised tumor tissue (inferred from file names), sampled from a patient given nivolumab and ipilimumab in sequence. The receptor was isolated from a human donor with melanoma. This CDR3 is CASRRAANYGYTF. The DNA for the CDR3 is TGTGCCAGCCGAAGGGCAGCTAACTATGGCTACACCTTC.